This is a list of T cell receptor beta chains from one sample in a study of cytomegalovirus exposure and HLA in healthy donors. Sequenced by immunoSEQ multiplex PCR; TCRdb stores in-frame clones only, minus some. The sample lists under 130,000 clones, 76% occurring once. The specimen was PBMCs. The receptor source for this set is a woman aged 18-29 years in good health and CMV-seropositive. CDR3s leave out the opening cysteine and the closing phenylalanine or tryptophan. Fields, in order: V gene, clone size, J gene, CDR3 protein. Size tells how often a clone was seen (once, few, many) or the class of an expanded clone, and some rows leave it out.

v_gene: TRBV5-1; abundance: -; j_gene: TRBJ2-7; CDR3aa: ASSLDGTAPDEQY
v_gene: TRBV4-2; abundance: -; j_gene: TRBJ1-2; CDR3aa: ASSPEGGGDDYGYT
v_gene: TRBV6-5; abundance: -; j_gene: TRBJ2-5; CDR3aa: ASTNQETQY
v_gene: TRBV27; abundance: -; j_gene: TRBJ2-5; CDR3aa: ASSSGLGETQY
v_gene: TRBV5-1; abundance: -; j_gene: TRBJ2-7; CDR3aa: ASSLASGGYEQY
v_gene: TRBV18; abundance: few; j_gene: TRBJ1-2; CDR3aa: ASSPRTGPLDYGYT
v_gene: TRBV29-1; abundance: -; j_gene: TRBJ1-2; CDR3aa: SVEESNYGYT
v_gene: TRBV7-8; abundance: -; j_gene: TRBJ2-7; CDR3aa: ASSLTGTTYEQY
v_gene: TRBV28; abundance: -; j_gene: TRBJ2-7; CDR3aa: ASSEPRGRSYEQY
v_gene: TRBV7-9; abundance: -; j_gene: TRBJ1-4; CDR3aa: ASSPGTGEKLF
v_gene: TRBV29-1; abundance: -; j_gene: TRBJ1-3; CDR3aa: SVVAGGNTIY
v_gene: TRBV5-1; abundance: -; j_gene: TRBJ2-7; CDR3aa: ASSLAGEYEQY
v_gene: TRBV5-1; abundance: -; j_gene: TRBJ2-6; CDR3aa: ASRERTGNLAGANVLT
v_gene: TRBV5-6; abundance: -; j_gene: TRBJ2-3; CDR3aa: ASSLILAGDTDTQY
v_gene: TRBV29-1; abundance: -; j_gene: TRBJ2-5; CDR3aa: SVDVPETQY
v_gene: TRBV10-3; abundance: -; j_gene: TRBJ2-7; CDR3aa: AITRGGGTYEQY
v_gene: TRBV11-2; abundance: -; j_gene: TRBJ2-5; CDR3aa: ASSLGQDIQETQY
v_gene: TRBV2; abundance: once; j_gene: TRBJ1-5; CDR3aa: ASSEALTGYQPQH
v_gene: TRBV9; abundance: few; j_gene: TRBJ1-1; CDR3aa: ASSVGQNRMNTEAF
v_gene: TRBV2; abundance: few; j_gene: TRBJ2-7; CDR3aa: ASSEVGTGTTYEQY
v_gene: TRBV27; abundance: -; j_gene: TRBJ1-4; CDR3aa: ASRPRGQGFISEKLF
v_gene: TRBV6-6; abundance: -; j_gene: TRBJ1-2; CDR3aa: ASSYSDSPNYGYT
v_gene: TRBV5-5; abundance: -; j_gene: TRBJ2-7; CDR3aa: ASSGGDRGDAEQY
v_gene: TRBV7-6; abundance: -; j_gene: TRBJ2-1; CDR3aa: ASSQASGRANEQF
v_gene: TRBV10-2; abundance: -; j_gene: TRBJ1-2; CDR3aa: ASSESSAGGYT
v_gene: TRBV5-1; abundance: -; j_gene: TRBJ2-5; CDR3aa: ASSLEGSAGGGETQY
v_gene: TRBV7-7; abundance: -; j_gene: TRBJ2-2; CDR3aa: ASSSRQGASGELF
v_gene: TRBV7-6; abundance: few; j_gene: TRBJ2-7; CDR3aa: ASSPKVGGDEQY
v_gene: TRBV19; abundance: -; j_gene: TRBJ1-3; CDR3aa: ASQLGESAGYTIY
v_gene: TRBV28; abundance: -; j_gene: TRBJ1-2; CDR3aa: ASSHDSEANYGYT
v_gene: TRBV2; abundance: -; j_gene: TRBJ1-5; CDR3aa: ASSRQDRNQPQH
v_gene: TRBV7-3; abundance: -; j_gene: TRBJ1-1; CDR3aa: ASTQYRAQNTEAF
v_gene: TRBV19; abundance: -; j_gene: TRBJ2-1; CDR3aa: ASSPGESSYNEQF
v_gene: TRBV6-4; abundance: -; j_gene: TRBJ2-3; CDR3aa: ASSPLAGAADTQY
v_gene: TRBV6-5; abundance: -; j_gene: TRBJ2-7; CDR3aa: ASSYSTGDLNEQY
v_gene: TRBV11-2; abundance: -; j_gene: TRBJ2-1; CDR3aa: ASSLGTDFSYNEQF
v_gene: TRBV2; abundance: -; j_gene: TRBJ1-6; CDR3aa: ASSLGQGTSPLH
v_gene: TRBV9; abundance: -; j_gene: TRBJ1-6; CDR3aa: ASSGNRDSPLH
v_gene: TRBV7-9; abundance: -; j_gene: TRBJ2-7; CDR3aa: ASSLWDRNYEQY
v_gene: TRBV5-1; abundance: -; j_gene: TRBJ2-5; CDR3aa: ASSYRTLAQETQY
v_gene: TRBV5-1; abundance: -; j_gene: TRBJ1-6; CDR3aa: ASSLAGYPQPLH
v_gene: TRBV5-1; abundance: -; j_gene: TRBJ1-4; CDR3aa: ASSFQAATNEKLF
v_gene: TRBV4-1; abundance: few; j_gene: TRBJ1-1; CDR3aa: ASSGDPHGAEAF
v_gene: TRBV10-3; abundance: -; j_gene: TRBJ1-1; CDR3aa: ATGAGGTEAF